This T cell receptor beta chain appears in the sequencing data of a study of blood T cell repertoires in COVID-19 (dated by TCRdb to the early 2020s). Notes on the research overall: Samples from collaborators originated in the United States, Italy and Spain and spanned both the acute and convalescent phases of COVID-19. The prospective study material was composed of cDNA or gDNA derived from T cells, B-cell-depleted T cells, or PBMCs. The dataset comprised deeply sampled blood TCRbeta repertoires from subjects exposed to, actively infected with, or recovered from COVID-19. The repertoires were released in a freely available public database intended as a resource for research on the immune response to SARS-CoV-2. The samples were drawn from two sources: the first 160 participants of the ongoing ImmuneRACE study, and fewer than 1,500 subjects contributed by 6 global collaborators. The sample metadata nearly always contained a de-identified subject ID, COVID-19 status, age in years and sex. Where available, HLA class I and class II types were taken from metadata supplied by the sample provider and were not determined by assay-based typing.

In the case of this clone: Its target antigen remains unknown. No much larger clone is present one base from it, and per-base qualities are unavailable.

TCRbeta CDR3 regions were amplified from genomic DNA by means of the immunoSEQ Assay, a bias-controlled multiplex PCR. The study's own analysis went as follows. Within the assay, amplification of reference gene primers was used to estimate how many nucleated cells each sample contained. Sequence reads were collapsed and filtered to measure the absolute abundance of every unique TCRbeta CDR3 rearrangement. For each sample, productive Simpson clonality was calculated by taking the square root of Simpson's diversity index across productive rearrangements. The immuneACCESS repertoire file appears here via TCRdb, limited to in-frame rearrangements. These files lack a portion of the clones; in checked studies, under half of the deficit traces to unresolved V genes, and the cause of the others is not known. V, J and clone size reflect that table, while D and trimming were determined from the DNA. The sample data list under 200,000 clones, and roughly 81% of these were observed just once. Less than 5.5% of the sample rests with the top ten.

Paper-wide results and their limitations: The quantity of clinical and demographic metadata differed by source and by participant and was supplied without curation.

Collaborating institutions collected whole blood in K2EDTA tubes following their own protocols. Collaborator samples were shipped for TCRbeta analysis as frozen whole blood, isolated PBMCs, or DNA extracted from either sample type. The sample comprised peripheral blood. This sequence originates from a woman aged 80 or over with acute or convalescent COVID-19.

The DNA is as follows: TGCGCCAGCAGCTGGACAGGGAGGGGACGGGAGACCCAGTACTTC. Protein translation: CASSWTGRGRETQYF. The chain employs TRBV5-1 and TRBJ2-5; the D gene is possibly TRBD1, with 8 bases matching. Via the germline V gene, CDR1 is SGHRS and CDR2 YFSETQ. The CDR3, from cysteine to phenylalanine, totals 15 residues. Only the CDR3 DNA is retained, 45 bases long and in frame from the first base. Deletion took 3 bases off V and 5 bases off J, with a span of 17 bases between the germline ends. With all but the CDR3 taken from the reference TRBV5-1 and TRBJ2-5 genes, the full variable domain is: KAGVTQTPRYLIKTRGQQVTLSCSPISGHRSVSWYQQTPGQGLQFLFEYFSETQRNKGNFPGRFSGRQFSNSRSEMNVSTLELGDSALYLCASSWTGRGRETQYFGPGTRLLVL.